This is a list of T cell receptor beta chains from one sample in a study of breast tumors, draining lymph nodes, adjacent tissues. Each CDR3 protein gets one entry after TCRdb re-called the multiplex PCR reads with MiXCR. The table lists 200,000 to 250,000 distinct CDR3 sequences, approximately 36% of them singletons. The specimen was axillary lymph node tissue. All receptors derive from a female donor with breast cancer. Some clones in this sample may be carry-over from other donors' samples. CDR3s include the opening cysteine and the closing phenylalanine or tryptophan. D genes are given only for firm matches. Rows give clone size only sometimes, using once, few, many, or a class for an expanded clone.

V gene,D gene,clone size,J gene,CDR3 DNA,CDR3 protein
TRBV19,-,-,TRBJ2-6,TGTGCCAGTAGTATAACCAGCTTCCCTGGGGCCAACGTCCTGACTTTC,CASSITSFPGANVLTF
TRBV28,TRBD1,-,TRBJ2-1,TGTGCCAGCAGTGCGGACAGGGGAGCCTACAATGAGCAGTTCTTC,CASSADRGAYNEQFF
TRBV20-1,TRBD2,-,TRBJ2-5,TGCAGTGCTTCCGGGACTAGCGGGGGGAGGAGGGAGTACTTC,CSASGTSGGRREYF
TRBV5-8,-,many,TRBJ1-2,TGTGCCAGCAGCTTGGTACCGAACTCCCCCTATGGCTACACCTTC,CASSLVPNSPYGYTF
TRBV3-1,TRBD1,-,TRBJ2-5,TGTGCCAGCAGCGACAGGGGTGGGCAAGAGACCCAGTCCTTC,CASSDRGGQETQSF
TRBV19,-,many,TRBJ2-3,TGTGCCAGTAGTATAGTCTCCGGGTCGCAGTATTTT,CASSIVSGSQYF
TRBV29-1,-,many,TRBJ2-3,TGCAGCAGCGCTTGGTCTTACACAGATACGCAGTATTTT,CSSAWSYTDTQYF
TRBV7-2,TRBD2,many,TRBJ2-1,TGTGCCAGCAGCTTAGCGTGGGGGGGATACTACAATGAGCAGTTCTTC,CASSLAWGGYYNEQFF
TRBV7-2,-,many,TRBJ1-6,TGTGCCAGCAGCTTGGGGGGGCGGAGGAATTCACCCCTCCACTTT,CASSLGGRRNSPLHF
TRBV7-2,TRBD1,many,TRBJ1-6,TGTGCCAGCAGTCCAGGGGGCCGGGTTTCACCCCTCCACTTT,CASSPGGRVSPLHF
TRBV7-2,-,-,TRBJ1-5,TGTGCCAGCAGCTTATATGCGGGGGAGATCCAGCATTTT,CASSLYAGEIQHF
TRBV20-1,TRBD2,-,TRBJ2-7,TGCAGTGCTAAGACTAGCGGGAGGAACGAGCAGTACTTC,CSAKTSGRNEQYF
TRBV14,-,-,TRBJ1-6,TGTGCCAGCAGCCCTCGGGCCGTTAATTCACCCCTCCACTTT,CASSPRAVNSPLHF
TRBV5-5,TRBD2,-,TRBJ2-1,TGTGCCAGCAGCTTGGTGGGGGGGACGTTAGCTGAGCAGTTCTTC,CASSLVGGTLAEQFF
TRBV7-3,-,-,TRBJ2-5,TGTGCCAGCGGAATAGCGCAGGCAGTCCAAGAGACCCAGTACTTC,CASGIAQAVQETQYF
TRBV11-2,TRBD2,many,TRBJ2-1,TGTGCCAGCAGCTTAATAGCTAGCGGGGTAAATGAGCAGTTCTTC,CASSLIASGVNEQFF
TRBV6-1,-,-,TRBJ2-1,TGTGCCAGCAGACCCCCCGGGGCCTCACCTGCCATCTTC,CASRPPGASPAIF
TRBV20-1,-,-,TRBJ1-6,TGCAGTGCTAGAGGGGAGAAGGGGCAGGGTCATTCACCCCTCCACTTT,CSARGEKGQGHSPLHF